One and the same sample provided the 30 T cell receptor beta chains below, sequenced in a study of blood T cell repertoires in COVID-19. Profiling relied on immunoSEQ multiplex PCR, and the TCRdb table lists in-frame clones only, not all of them. The sample gives some 150,000 clones, about 80% of which show up once; approximately 0.5% is in the top ten. Sequenced input: peripheral blood. These receptors all come from a man between 60 and 75 years old with acute or convalescent COVID-19.

This clone was found once. This chain links TRBV5-1 with TRBJ2-2; 9 bases agree with TRBD1. There are 17 residues in the CDR3. Germline CDR1 reads SGHRS; CDR2 reads YFSETQ. The ends lost 4 bases at V and 0 bases at J; junction bases unmatched: 7. The CDR3 sequence: CASSAGQGPSNTGELFF. CDR3 sequence (DNA): TGCGCCAGCAGCGCCGGACAGGGGCCCTCGAACACCGGGGAGCTGTTTTTT.

The chain carries TRBV30 and TRBJ2-7, with 8 bases identical to TRBD2. The CDR3 is 14 residues long. Germline V lookup: CDR1 GTSNPN, CDR2 SVGIG (reference sequence). Unmatched junction bases numbered 12, after V lost 5 bases and J lost 6 bases. CDR3 DNA: TGTGCCTGGGATAAAGGAGGACTAGCCGCCGAGCAGTACTTC. It specifies CAWDKGGLAAEQYF. The full variable domain, rest sourced from reference TRBV30 and TRBJ2-7, is SQTIHQWPATLVQPVGSPLSLECTVEGTSNPNLYWYRQAAGRGLQLLFYSVGIGQISSEVPQNLSASRPQDRQFILSSKKLLLSDSGFYLCAWDKGGLAAEQYFGPGTRLTVT.

This chain links TRBV3-1 (or the pseudogene TRBV3-2) with TRBJ2-1, with a tentative D call TRBD2 (6 bases). Germline CDR1 LGHDT, CDR2 YNNKEL (reference sequence). The CDR3 covers 15 residues. The V and J ends lost 0 bases and 2 bases respectively, with 8 bases between them. In nucleotides, the CDR3 is TGTGCCAGCAGCCAAGACGGGAGAACCTACAATGAGCAGTTCTTC. Translation gives CASSQDGRTYNEQFF.

This chain connects TRBV4-3 to TRBJ1-4; possible D gene TRBD1, 6 bases. CDR1 is LGHNA and CDR2 is YSLEER in the germline V gene. The V end was cut by 2 bases, the J end by 2 bases, with 15 bases between. The CDR3 runs to 17 residues. The DNA of the CDR3 is TGCGCCAGCAGCCAAAGCGGGAGGACAGTGACTAATGAAAAACTGTTTTTT. This gives the protein CASSQSGRTVTNEKLFF.

This chain uses TRBV7-3 with TRBJ2-7, with 7 bases that match TRBD1. Germline-derived CDR1 and CDR2 are SGHTA and FQGTGA. J was trimmed by 6 bases and V by 0 bases; bases with no gene match: 8. The CDR3 runs to 15 residues. The CDR3 bases are TGTGCCAGCAGCTTAACGGGCCCGACAGGGAGCGAGCAGTACTTC. Encoded protein: CASSLTGPTGSEQYF.

The gene calls are TRBV5-4 and TRBJ2-5; TRBD2 is a possible D gene (5 bases). The germline gives CDR1 SGHNT, CDR2 YYREEE (reference sequence). Trimming took 0 bases from V and 4 from J, leaving 7 bases between them. The CDR3 spans 13 residues. The CDR3 DNA reads TGTGCCAGCAGCTTGGTCCGGGGAGAGACCCAGTACTTC. It encodes CASSLVRGETQYF.

The chain is built from TRBV18 and TRBJ2-5; D may be TRBD1 (5 bases). CDR3 length: 13 residues. The germline V and J ends were trimmed by 7 bases and 5 bases, with 14 bases remaining between them. CDR1 and CDR2 from the germline V gene are KGHSH and LQKENI. This chain's CDR3 is CASWQGIAETQYF. The CDR3 DNA sequence: TGTGCCAGCTGGCAGGGTATTGCGGAGACCCAGTACTTC.

V is TRBV5-1 and J is TRBJ2-3, with D possibly TRBD2 on 5 matching bases. The CDR3 runs 14 residues. Trimming pared 4 bases from V and 4 bases from J, leaving 13 bases between. Looked up from germline, CDR1 is SGHRS and CDR2 is YFSETQ. The CDR3 coding sequence is TGCGCCAGCAGCACCCAGCGGAGCCCAGATACGCAGTATTTT. Its protein is CASSTQRSPDTQYF.

In its sample, this clone was seen a few times. The chain uses TRBV19 and TRBJ1-2; possibly TRBD1 for D (5 bases). The V and J ends lost 8 bases and 2 bases respectively, with 21 bases between them. The CDR3 spans 16 residues. Germline assignment: CDR1 LNHDA and CDR2 SQIVND (reference sequence). DNA for the CDR3: TGTGCCAGTTCCTCTGCGGCGGGGGGAGGCAACTATGGCTACACCTTC. It specifies CASSSAAGGGNYGYTF.

This clone has at least ten counts. Within the sample, other DNA sequences also encode this same CDR3. J is TRBJ1-3 and V is TRBV14; D gene unclear. Germline V gene data show CDR1 as SGHDN and CDR2 as FVKESK. The CDR3 runs 14 residues. V lost 3 bases, J lost 3 bases, and 9 bases lay in between. This CDR3 reads CASSHRTVGNTIYF. Here the CDR3 DNA reads TGTGCCAGCAGCCATCGGACTGTTGGAAACACCATATATTTT.

This clone was recorded only once. The chain employs TRBV7-2 and TRBJ1-4; TRBD1 might be the D (5 bases). Trimming removed 6 bases at V and 6 bases at J, with 14 bases between. This CDR3 has 14 amino acids. Germline CDR1 SGHTA, CDR2 FQGNSA. The CDR3 here is CASRVVGAHEKLFF. For the CDR3, the DNA is TGTGCCAGCAGAGTTGTAGGGGCCCATGAAAAACTGTTTTTT.

V gene TRBV7-2 combines with J gene TRBJ2-1; 7 bases are a match to TRBD2. Per germline, CDR1 SGHTA and CDR2 FQGNSA. The CDR3 extends over 15 amino acids. J was trimmed by 4 bases and V by 0 bases; bases with no gene match: 3. CDR3: CASSLAHGGYNEQFF. CDR3 coding DNA: TGTGCCAGCAGCTTAGCACACGGGGGGTACAATGAGCAGTTCTTC. Full variable domain (missing parts from reference TRBV7-2 and TRBJ2-1): GAGVSQSPSNKVTEKGKDVELRCDPISGHTALYWYRQSLGQGLEFLIYFQGNSAPDKSGLPSDRFSAERTGGSVSTLTIQRTQQEDSAVYLCASSLAHGGYNEQFFGPGTRLTVL.

The CDR3 reads CASLLNEKLFF. In DNA, the CDR3 is TGTGCCAGCCTTCTTAATGAAAAACTGTTTTTT. The chain is built from TRBV2 and TRBJ1-4; D not resolved. The germline V and J ends were trimmed by 8 bases and 4 bases, with 5 bases remaining between them. This CDR3 has 11 amino acids. Germline-derived CDR1 and CDR2 are SNHLY and FYNNEI.

This chain uses TRBV6-2 or TRBV6-3 with TRBJ2-6; 9 nucleotides agree with TRBD2. Per germline, CDR1 MNHEY and CDR2 SVGEGT. V lost 2 bases to trimming and J lost 4 bases; unmatched junction nucleotides: 12. CDR3 length: 19 amino acids. CDR3 sequence (DNA): TGTGCCAGCAGTTACCCCTCCCGCGGGGGGGCCGGAGGGGCCAACGTCCTGACTTTC. It specifies CASSYPSRGGAGGANVLTF.

V is TRBV27 and J is TRBJ2-3; 8 bases are a match to TRBD2. Per the germline V gene, CDR1 is MNHEY and CDR2 is SMNVEV (reference sequence). V was pared by 3 bases and J by 5 bases, with 10 bases of the junction left unmatched. The CDR3 runs 16 residues. CDR3 DNA: TGTGCCAGCAGTTTTGGGTCCGGACTAGCCGGAGATACGCAGTATTTT. As protein: CASSFGSGLAGDTQYF.

The chain combines TRBV12-3 or TRBV12-4 with TRBJ2-7, with a weak D call TRBD1 (7 bases). The ends were cut back, 8 bases at V and 7 bases at J, with 12 bases in the middle. The CDR3 contains 11 residues. This CDR3 reads CASRGTVEQYF. The CDR3 DNA follows: TGTGCCAGCCGCGGGACAGTTGAGCAGTACTTC.

The rearrangement uses TRBV18 and TRBJ1-5; possibly TRBD1 for D (6 bases). The V and J ends lost 2 bases and 0 bases respectively, with 20 bases between them. CDR3 size: 19 residues. Germline V CDR1 and CDR2: KGHSH, LQKENI. The CDR3 region is CASSPNALGQTYSNQPQHF. The CDR3 region has the DNA TGTGCCAGCTCACCAAATGCGCTCGGACAGACATATAGCAATCAGCCCCAGCATTTT.

This chain connects TRBV2 to TRBJ2-1; D is unresolved. CDR3 length: 15 amino acids. Trimming stripped 6 bases from V and 0 bases from J, with 12 bases between. Germline CDR1 and CDR2: SNHLY and FYNNEI. CDR3 region: CASRLTVSSYNEQFF. CDR3 sequence (DNA): TGTGCCAGCAGGCTCACAGTAAGCTCCTACAATGAGCAGTTCTTC.

The gene calls are TRBV2 and TRBJ1-1; no clear D. V dropped 2 bases and J dropped 0 bases, with 7 bases sitting between them. CDR3 length: 14 amino acids. Germline assignment: CDR1 SNHLY and CDR2 FYNNEI. The CDR3 nucleotides are TGTGCCAGCAGTGAACGAGAGATGAACACTGAAGCTTTCTTT. As protein: CASSEREMNTEAFF.

J is TRBJ2-1 and V is TRBV5-1; 16 positions agree with TRBD2. Germline lookup yields CDR1 SGHRS and CDR2 YFSETQ. After removal of 7 bases from V and 8 bases from J, the junction contained 9 bases not matched to a gene. The CDR3 consists of 16 residues. CDR3 residues: CASVVGTSGGADEQFF. In DNA form, the CDR3 reads TGCGCCAGCGTCGTGGGGACTAGCGGGGGGGCCGATGAGCAGTTCTTC.

This rearrangement joins TRBV7-9 to TRBJ1-3; D may be TRBD1 (5 bases). Looked up from germline, CDR1 is SEHNR and CDR2 is FQNEAQ (reference sequence). The V gene lost 5 bases and the J gene lost 0 bases, with 8 bases spanning the gap. The CDR3 runs 14 residues. CDR3 residues: CASSLDSSGNTIYF. The CDR3 coding sequence is TGTGCCAGCAGCCTCGACAGCTCTGGAAACACCATATATTTT.

The chain links TRBV7-9 to TRBJ1-5; D not resolved. CDR1 and CDR2 from the germline V gene are SEHNR and FQNEAQ (reference sequence). The V and J ends lost 5 bases and 5 bases respectively, with 10 bases between them. This CDR3 has 13 amino acids. The CDR3 is CASSRVGDQPQHF. The DNA of the CDR3 is TGTGCCAGCAGCCGTGTCGGTGATCAGCCCCAGCATTTT.

CDR3 residues: CASSPDRGSGYTF. CDR3 bases: TGTGCCAGCAGCCCGGACAGGGGCAGTGGCTACACCTTC. J is TRBJ1-2 and V is TRBV3-1 (or the pseudogene TRBV3-2); 9 bases are shared with TRBD1. This CDR3 region has 13 residues. J was trimmed by 7 bases and V by 4 bases; bases with no gene match: 4. Germline V gene sequence: CDR1 LGHDT, CDR2 YNNKEL (reference sequence).

The chain couples TRBV24-1 to TRBJ2-5; 7 bases are a match to TRBD2. The CDR3 spans 16 residues. The germline gives CDR1 KGHDR, CDR2 SFDVKD. J lost 2 bases, V lost 1 base, and 6 bases had no gene match. CDR3 nucleotide sequence: TGTGCCACCAGTGATTTAGAATTCGGGGGGCAAGAGACCCAGTACTTC. It yields the protein CATSDLEFGGQETQYF.

This CDR3 is CASNGRGGQREKLFF. The CDR3 nucleotides read TGTGCCAGCAACGGGCGCGGGGGGCAACGCGAAAAACTGTTTTTT. J is TRBJ1-4 and V is TRBV2, with a weak D call TRBD1 (6 bases). Deletions cut 7 bases from V and 8 bases from J, with 20 bases between. The CDR3 is made up of 15 amino acids. CDR1 and CDR2 from the germline V gene are SNHLY and FYNNEI. Drawing the rest from reference TRBV2 and TRBJ1-4, the complete variable domain is EPEVTQTPSHQVTQMGQEVILRCVPISNHLYFYWYRQILGQKVEFLVSFYNNEISEKSEIFDDQFSVERPDGSNFTLKIRSTKLEDSAMYFCASNGRGGQREKLFFGSGTQLSVL.

V usage is TRBV5-6 and J usage is TRBJ2-6; D might be TRBD1 (5 bases). V was trimmed by 0 bases and J by 0 bases, leaving 13 bases between them. Germline values: CDR1 SGHDT, CDR2 YYEEEE. The CDR3 totals 18 residues. The chain's CDR3 is CASSLAQGRSSGANVLTF. The CDR3 nucleotides are TGTGCCAGCAGCTTGGCTCAGGGTAGAAGCTCTGGGGCCAACGTCCTGACTTTC.

The table lists this clone with a few counts. The gene calls are TRBV6-2 or TRBV6-3 and TRBJ1-5; 8 bases align to TRBD1. CDR1 MNHEY and CDR2 SVGEGT come from the germline V gene. The V gene end was trimmed by 8 bases and the J gene end by 6 bases; junction bases not matched to a gene: 9. The CDR3 has 14 residues. CDR3: CASRRTGNGQPQHF. Written as DNA, the CDR3 is TGTGCCAGCCGCCGGACAGGGAATGGTCAGCCCCAGCATTTT.

The gene calls are TRBV5-6 and TRBJ2-1, with D perhaps matching TRBD2 (6 bases). Germline V gene sequence: CDR1 SGHDT, CDR2 YYEEEE. Trimming cost V 3 bases and J 0 bases, with 10 bases left between them. The CDR3 spans 15 residues. CDR3 nucleotide sequence: TGTGCCAGCAGCTGGGGGACTGGCTCCTACAATGAGCAGTTCTTC. It is translated as CASSWGTGSYNEQFF.

This rearrangement joins TRBV5-8 to TRBJ1-2, with D tentatively TRBD1 (5 bases). The CDR3 covers 13 residues. V lost 5 bases and J lost 7, with 15 bases in between. Germline-derived CDR1 and CDR2 are SGHTS and YDEGEE. The CDR3 region is CASSRRGASGYTF. For the CDR3, the DNA is TGTGCCAGCAGTCGCCGCGGGGCTAGTGGCTACACCTTC.

V gene TRBV7-2 combines with J gene TRBJ2-7; 9 nucleotides align to TRBD2. The CDR3 has 15 residues. Per the germline V gene, CDR1 is SGHTA and CDR2 is FQGNSA. V was clipped by 5 bases and J by 0 bases; unmatched bases: 5. Written as DNA, the CDR3 is TGTGCCAGCAGCACAGGACTAGCGAACTCCTACGAGCAGTACTTC. Protein product: CASSTGLANSYEQYF.